This record covers a single TCR beta chain. An end of the junction does not agree with germline; a read error may underlie this. This sample is part of a study of cytomegalovirus exposure and HLA in healthy donors. Sequenced by immunoSEQ multiplex PCR; TCRdb stores in-frame clones only, minus some. The sample has tens of thousands of clones; approximately 94% are singletons. CDR3 length equals 15 residues. CDR1 is MNHNS and CDR2 is SASEGT in the germline V gene. The chain joins TRBV6-1 to TRBJ2-1; perhaps TRBD2 as D (6 bases). This receptor was taken from a woman younger than 45 in good health and CMV-seronegative. The sequencing input was PBMCs. CDR3 loop: CAISESGDSYNEQFF. CDR3 coding DNA: TGTGCCATCAGTGAGTCGGGGGACTCCTACAATGAGCAGTTCTTC.